This T cell receptor (beta chain) was sequenced in a study of blood T cell repertoires in COVID-19. Study-level information: The United States, Italy and Spain provided the acute and convalescent COVID-19 samples. Nucleic acid was either cDNA or gDNA, and it came from T cells, B-cell-depleted T cells, or PBMCs.

Here immunoSEQ multiplex PCR was the method, and the copy in TCRdb shows in-frame clones only, minus some. The sample has roughly 230,000 clones, about 85% seen once. The V and J ends lost 2 bases and 8 bases, in that order; junction bases with no gene match: 15. This CDR3 region has 17 residues. The V gene's germline CDR1 is MNHNS and CDR2 SASEGT. Clinical histories supplied by participants themselves formed the basis of cohort assignment. A COVID-19 case had been met by exposed participants during the 2 weeks before study entry. The TCR was taken from a woman between 45 and 65 years old who had been exposed to COVID-19. V and J are TRBV6-1 and TRBJ1-2, with 9 nucleotides matching TRBD1. Sequencing was done on a sample of PBMCs or T cells enriched from blood (not recorded which). CDR3 region: CASSERGTGSLSRGYTF. DNA for the CDR3: TGTGCCAGCAGTGAAAGGGGGACAGGGTCCCTATCTAGGGGCTACACCTTC.